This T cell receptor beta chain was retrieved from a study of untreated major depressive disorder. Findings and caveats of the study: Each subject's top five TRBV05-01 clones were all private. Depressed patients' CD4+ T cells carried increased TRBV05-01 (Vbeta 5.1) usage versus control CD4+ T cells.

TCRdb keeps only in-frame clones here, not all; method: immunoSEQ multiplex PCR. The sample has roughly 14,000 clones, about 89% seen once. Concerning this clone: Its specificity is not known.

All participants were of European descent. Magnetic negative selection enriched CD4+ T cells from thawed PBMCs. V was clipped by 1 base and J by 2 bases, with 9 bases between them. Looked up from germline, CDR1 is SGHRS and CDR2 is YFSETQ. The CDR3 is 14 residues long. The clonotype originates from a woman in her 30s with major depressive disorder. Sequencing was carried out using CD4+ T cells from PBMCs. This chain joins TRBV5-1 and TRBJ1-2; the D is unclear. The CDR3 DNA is TGCGCCAGCAGCTTGTCGTCGGGGAACTATGGCTACACCTTC. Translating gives CASSLSSGNYGYTF.